This T cell receptor beta chain was observed in a study of shared clonotypes between healthy human individuals. Points from the study as a whole: A few donors had roughly 5.2% of their naive CD4 clonotypes in common.

Each PCR replicate from the sorted subsets contained around 0.2 ug DNA, which is tens of thousands of T cell genomes. Here immunoSEQ multiplex PCR was the method, and the copy in TCRdb shows in-frame clones only, minus some. The sample lists millions of clones; just under 95% were seen once. Trimming took 4 bases from V and 6 from J, leaving 26 bases between them. Per germline, CDR1 SEHNR and CDR2 FQNEAQ (reference sequence). The length of the CDR3 is 18 residues. Comment on this clone: Its specificity is not known.

Naive CD8 cells lacked CD45RO, underwent positive selection for CCR7 and left out terminally differentiated effector memory CD45RA+ cells. The sequence came from a man aged 18 to 30 in good health. The gene calls are TRBV7-9 and TRBJ2-3; possible D gene TRBD1, 7 bases. Input material: naive CD8+ T cells sorted from blood. Here the CDR3 reads CASSSTAGGGHRTDTQYF. CDR3 in DNA: TGTGCCAGCAGCTCGACGGCAGGGGGAGGCCACCGGACTGATACGCAGTATTTT.